This is a list of T cell receptor beta chains from one sample in a study of T cells in tuberculosis. The table came from immunoSEQ multiplex PCR; TCRdb's copy has only in-frame clones and leaves some out. Of more than 35,000 clones detected, around 96% appear once; the ten largest clones hold less than 8.5%. The sequenced material came from PBMCs. The receptors stem from a donor under 30 with latent tuberculosis or without tuberculosis infection. CDR3s include the opening cysteine and the closing phenylalanine or tryptophan. The D gene is left open where the match is weak. For some rows the clone size is stated as once, few or many, or as a class when expanded; others skip it.

V,size,J,D,CDR3,DNA
TRBV5-1,NA,TRBJ2-5,NA,CASSSGTRAGEETQYF,TGCGCCAGCAGCTCCGGGACTCGTGCCGGGGAGGAGACCCAGTACTTC
TRBV21-1,once,TRBJ2-1,NA,CASSPQDCESSYNEQFF,TGTGCCAGCAGCCCCCAAGATTGTGAGAGCTCCTACAATGAGCAGTTCTTC
TRBV6-5,NA,TRBJ2-1,NA,CASSYILLGRYEQFF,TGTGCCAGCAGTTACATCCTCCTAGGCCGCTATGAGCAGTTCTTC
TRBV18,NA,TRBJ2-5,TRBD2,CASSPPGLAGETQYF,TGTGCCAGCTCACCACCAGGACTAGCGGGAGAGACCCAGTACTTC
TRBV5-1,NA,TRBJ1-2,TRBD1,CASSYGQGYEGYTF,TGCGCCAGCAGCTACGGACAGGGGTACGAAGGCTACACCTTC
TRBV27,NA,TRBJ1-1,TRBD1,CASSSTGVNTEAFF,TGTGCCAGCAGTTCGACAGGGGTGAACACTGAAGCTTTCTTT
TRBV5-4,NA,TRBJ2-3,NA,CASSLSLTARGDTQYF,TGTGCCAGCAGCTTGAGTCTGACAGCTAGGGGAGATACGCAGTATTTT
TRBV5-1,NA,TRBJ1-3,NA,CASSSTAISGNTIYF,TGCGCCAGCAGCTCCACAGCTATCTCTGGAAACACCATATATTTT
TRBV30,NA,TRBJ2-3,TRBD2,CAWRKGSGPPDTQYF,TGTGCCTGGAGGAAGGGTAGCGGGCCCCCAGATACGCAGTATTTT
TRBV27,NA,TRBJ2-3,NA,CASSPLEQISDTQYF,TGTGCCAGCAGTCCTCTAGAGCAGATCTCAGATACGCAGTATTTT
TRBV5-5,NA,TRBJ2-2,TRBD1,CASSNRGSDTGELFF,TGTGCCAGCAGCAACAGGGGTTCGGACACCGGGGAGCTGTTTTTT
TRBV6-5,NA,TRBJ1-2,NA,CASTPFGGRGYTF,TGTGCCAGCACCCCCTTCGGCGGCCGTGGCTACACCTTC
TRBV7-2,NA,TRBJ2-1,NA,CASSLVVYNEQFF,TGTGCCAGCAGCTTAGTCGTGTACAATGAGCAGTTCTTC
TRBV19,NA,TRBJ2-1,TRBD2,CASHLAGVGNEQFF,TGTGCCAGCCATTTAGCGGGAGTTGGCAATGAGCAGTTCTTC
TRBV21-1,once,TRBJ2-3,NA,CASSKFWADRSTSTDTQYF,TGTGCCAGCAGCAAATTCTGGGCGGACAGGTCCACTAGCACAGATACGCAGTATTTT
TRBV2,NA,TRBJ1-5,NA,CASKAWGEGNQPQHF,TGTGCCAGCAAGGCTTGGGGGGAAGGCAATCAGCCCCAGCATTTT
TRBV9,NA,TRBJ2-7,NA,CASSDANRGRYEQYF,TGTGCCAGCAGCGACGCAAATCGGGGAAGATACGAGCAGTACTTC
TRBV7-6,NA,TRBJ2-7,TRBD1,CASSLAGTGVYEQYF,TGTGCCAGCAGCTTAGCGGGGACAGGGGTCTACGAGCAGTACTTC
TRBV2,NA,TRBJ2-5,NA,CASSDPGVRETQYF,TGTGCCAGCAGTGATCCGGGTGTCCGAGAGACCCAGTACTTC
TRBV19,NA,TRBJ1-2,NA,CASSIEGSLHGYTF,TGTGCCAGTAGTATAGAGGGGAGTCTACATGGCTACACCTTC
TRBV25-1,NA,TRBJ2-7,NA,CASSEYSTGHLSYEQYF,TGTGCCAGCAGTGAATATAGCACAGGTCATTTATCCTACGAGCAGTACTTC
TRBV5-1,NA,TRBJ2-1,TRBD2,CASRGLAGETEQFF,TGCGCCAGCAGGGGGCTGGCGGGAGAAACTGAGCAGTTCTTC
TRBV9,NA,TRBJ2-3,TRBD1,CASSSKPGQDTDTQYF,TGTGCCAGCAGCTCGAAGCCGGGACAGGACACAGATACGCAGTATTTT
TRBV6-5,NA,TRBJ2-5,NA,CASSSLEYQETQYF,TGTGCCAGCAGTTCCCTAGAGTACCAAGAGACCCAGTACTTC
TRBV4-1,NA,TRBJ1-3,NA,CASSQGLGNTIYF,TGCGCCAGCAGCCAAGGACTGGGAAACACCATATATTTT
TRBV5-1,NA,TRBJ2-6,NA,CASSLVENSGANVLTF,TGCGCCAGCAGCTTGGTGGAGAATTCTGGGGCCAACGTCCTGACTTTC
TRBV27,NA,TRBJ1-5,NA,CASSLWSGDNQPQHF,TGTGCCAGCAGTTTATGGTCAGGGGACAATCAGCCCCAGCATTTT
TRBV5-1,NA,TRBJ1-1,TRBD1,CASSPIQTGRAFF,TGCGCCAGCAGCCCGATACAGACAGGGAGGGCTTTCTTT
TRBV19,NA,TRBJ2-7,NA,CASSMRQETYEQYF,TGTGCCAGTAGTATGCGACAGGAGACCTACGAGCAGTACTTC
TRBV9,NA,TRBJ1-1,NA,CASTGRVGTEAFF,TGTGCCAGCACAGGGAGGGTCGGCACTGAAGCTTTCTTT
TRBV6-6,NA,TRBJ2-3,NA,CASSPTTPSTDTQYF,TGTGCCAGCAGTCCCACCACTCCTAGCACAGATACGCAGTATTTT
TRBV19,NA,TRBJ2-7,TRBD2,CASSLQLWTSGSYEQYF,TGTGCCAGTAGTTTACAACTCTGGACTAGCGGCTCCTACGAGCAGTACTTC
TRBV30,NA,TRBJ1-5,NA,CAWSLAGGNQPQHF,TGTGCCTGGAGTTTGGCAGGGGGCAATCAGCCCCAGCATTTT
TRBV6-5,NA,TRBJ1-2,NA,CASSRDRNYGYTF,TGTGCCAGCAGCCGCGACAGAAACTATGGCTACACCTTC
TRBV30,NA,TRBJ2-1,TRBD1,CAWTQRHRGADVEQFF,TGTGCCTGGACTCAACGGCACAGGGGAGCGGATGTTGAGCAGTTCTTC
TRBV11-2,NA,TRBJ2-1,NA,CASSLVRLSYNEQFF,TGTGCCAGCAGCTTAGTCCGACTCTCCTACAATGAGCAGTTCTTC
TRBV4-1,NA,TRBJ1-1,TRBD1,CASSQGQGAPTEAFF,TGCGCCAGCAGCCAGGGACAGGGGGCGCCCACTGAAGCTTTCTTT
TRBV6-1,NA,TRBJ2-3,TRBD2,CASSRTSGTDTQYF,TGTGCCAGCAGTAGGACTAGCGGCACAGATACGCAGTATTTT
TRBV7-9,NA,TRBJ2-1,NA,CASSLNRVTYNEQFF,TGTGCCAGCAGCTTAAATCGGGTCACCTACAATGAGCAGTTCTTC
TRBV6-5,NA,TRBJ1-2,NA,CASSYSEGINYGYTF,TGTGCCAGCAGTTACTCCGAGGGAATCAACTATGGCTACACCTTC
TRBV7-9,NA,TRBJ2-3,TRBD2,CASSFAGTRTDTQYF,TGTGCCAGCAGCTTTGCCGGGACTAGAACAGATACGCAGTATTTT
TRBV6-5,NA,TRBJ2-7,TRBD2,CASSYAAGGSYEQYF,TGTGCCAGCAGTTACGCTGCGGGGGGGTCCTACGAGCAGTACTTC
TRBV7-2,NA,TRBJ2-7,TRBD2,CASRSWAGGSEEQYF,TGTGCCAGCAGGTCCTGGGCGGGGGGAAGCGAAGAGCAGTACTTC
TRBV2,NA,TRBJ1-1,TRBD1,CASRFDRVNTEAFF,TGTGCCAGCAGATTCGACAGGGTGAACACTGAAGCTTTCTTT
TRBV7-8,NA,TRBJ2-7,TRBD2,CASSLRGATSGSDEQYF,TGTGCCAGCAGCTTACGTGGCGCTACTAGCGGGAGTGACGAGCAGTACTTC
TRBV7-9,NA,TRBJ2-7,NA,CASSGLGRGQYF,TGTGCCAGCAGCGGCCTGGGTAGGGGACAGTACTTC
TRBV6-5,NA,TRBJ2-5,TRBD1,CASSSQPGGRETQYF,TGTGCCAGCAGTTCCCAGCCAGGGGGCAGGGAGACCCAGTACTTC
TRBV19,NA,TRBJ1-5,NA,CASSIGASNQPQHF,TGTGCCAGTAGTATAGGCGCTAGCAATCAGCCCCAGCATTTT
TRBV5-4,NA,TRBJ1-1,NA,CASSPPGQLGAEAFF,TGTGCCAGCAGTCCCCCCGGACAGCTTGGGGCTGAAGCTTTCTTT
TRBV18,NA,TRBJ2-1,TRBD2,CASSPGVGGANEQFF,TGTGCCAGCTCACCCGGAGTCGGGGGGGCAAATGAGCAGTTCTTC
TRBV15,NA,TRBJ2-7,NA,CATSRDRARGYEQYF,TGTGCCACCAGCAGGGATAGGGCCAGGGGTTACGAGCAGTACTTC
TRBV7-4,NA,TRBJ1-5,TRBD1,CASSRRGQGCQPQHF,TGTGCCAGCAGCCGGCGAGGACAGGGGTGTCAGCCCCAGCATTTT
TRBV19,NA,TRBJ1-4,TRBD1,CASSIDVTGELFF,TGTGCCAGTAGTATAGATGTTACAGGGGAACTGTTTTTT
TRBV9,NA,TRBJ1-1,NA,CASSARTVGVNTEAFF,TGTGCCAGCAGCGCCAGGACAGTCGGGGTGAACACTGAAGCTTTCTTT
TRBV18,NA,TRBJ1-5,NA,CASSLTAGTGNQPQHF,TGTGCCAGCTCACTAACAGCGGGGACGGGCAATCAGCCCCAGCATTTT